Listed below are T cell receptor beta chains from one sample, sequenced in a study of cytomegalovirus exposure and HLA in healthy donors. The assay was immunoSEQ multiplex PCR, and TCRdb's table has in-frame clones only and misses some. This sample yields hundreds of thousands of clones, of which about 80% are seen a single time; 1.2% to 1.5% belongs to the top ten. The source material was PBMCs. These receptors were obtained from a girl between 5 and 17 years old in good health and CMV-seronegative. Each CDR3 is given with its conserved first and last residue. The D gene is left open where the match is weak. A clone size is listed for some rows: how often the clone was seen (once, few, many), or a class if it is expanded.

DNA: TGTGCCAGCAGCTCAGGGGTACCGAACCACAATGAGCAGTTCTTC
CDR3: CASSSGVPNHNEQFF
V: TRBV9
size: -
J: TRBJ2-1
D: -

DNA: TGTGCCAGCAGCTTCCTATACACTGAAGCTTTCTTT
CDR3: CASSFLYTEAFF
V: TRBV5-6
size: few
J: TRBJ1-1
D: -

DNA: TGTGCCAGCAGGGAAGGGGGGGCTTTCCAGCCCCAGCATTTT
CDR3: CASREGGAFQPQHF
V: TRBV28
size: -
J: TRBJ1-5
D: -

DNA: TGTGCCAGCAGCCAAACTAGCATGCGCCGTTGGGATGAGCAGTTCTTC
CDR3: CASSQTSMRRWDEQFF
V: TRBV14
size: -
J: TRBJ2-1
D: -

DNA: TGCGCCAGCAGCCAGGACAGGGCCGCCTACGAGCAGTACTTC
CDR3: CASSQDRAAYEQYF
V: TRBV4-1
size: -
J: TRBJ2-7
D: TRBD1

DNA: TGTGCCAGCAGCCACCCGGGACAGGGACGGGCTTTCTTT
CDR3: CASSHPGQGRAFF
V: TRBV7-9
size: few
J: TRBJ1-1
D: TRBD1

DNA: TGTGCCAGCAGTTTATCCGGGACAGGGGTACCCTACGAGCAGTACTTC
CDR3: CASSLSGTGVPYEQYF
V: TRBV6-5
size: -
J: TRBJ2-7
D: TRBD1

DNA: TGTGCCAGCAGCCTAGACCGGGGGGTCCGGACAGATACGCAGTATTTT
CDR3: CASSLDRGVRTDTQYF
V: TRBV5-4
size: -
J: TRBJ2-3
D: TRBD2

DNA: TGTGCCAGCAGTGCAGGGTTGAGGTACAATGAGCAGTTCTTC
CDR3: CASSAGLRYNEQFF
V: TRBV6-6
size: -
J: TRBJ2-1
D: -

DNA: TGTGCCAGCAGCGTCGGACTAGCGGGCACAGATACGCAGTATTTT
CDR3: CASSVGLAGTDTQYF
V: TRBV9
size: -
J: TRBJ2-3
D: TRBD2

DNA: TGCGCCAGCAGCTTGGGGACAGCTATTTCCTACGAGCAGTACTTC
CDR3: CASSLGTAISYEQYF
V: TRBV5-1
size: -
J: TRBJ2-7
D: -

DNA: TGTGCCAGCAGCGCCTTCGGGCCCCAGCATTTT
CDR3: CASSAFGPQHF
V: TRBV5-8
size: -
J: TRBJ1-5
D: -

DNA: TGTGCCAGCGAGAGAACAGGGTCGCCAGGAGAGACCCAGTACTTC
CDR3: CASERTGSPGETQYF
V: TRBV21-1
size: -
J: TRBJ2-5
D: -

DNA: TGCGCCAGCAGCCCGGGGCACAGGGACGCCTACGAGCAGTACTTC
CDR3: CASSPGHRDAYEQYF
V: TRBV5-1
size: -
J: TRBJ2-7
D: -

DNA: TGTGCCAGCTCACCCCCTCGAGGGTCCTACGAGCAGTACTTC
CDR3: CASSPPRGSYEQYF
V: TRBV18
size: -
J: TRBJ2-7
D: -

DNA: TGTGCCAGCAGCTTACGGGTCCTCGGAGAAAGGGAGCAGTACTTC
CDR3: CASSLRVLGEREQYF
V: TRBV7-2
size: once
J: TRBJ2-7
D: -

DNA: TGTGCCTGGGCAACGACAAGCAATCAGCCCCAGCATTTT
CDR3: CAWATTSNQPQHF
V: TRBV30
size: -
J: TRBJ1-5
D: -

DNA: TGTGCCAGCAGGACTAGGGCAGGGATAATAAATTCCTACGAGCAGTACTTC
CDR3: CASRTRAGIINSYEQYF
V: TRBV28
size: -
J: TRBJ2-7
D: -

DNA: TGTGCCAGCAGCCCGGACAGGGGGCCGCCGGGGGAGCTGTTTTTT
CDR3: CASSPDRGPPGELFF
V: TRBV7-6
size: -
J: TRBJ2-2
D: TRBD1

DNA: TGTGCCACCAGCAGGGACTGGAGGGGTCAGCCCCAGCATTTT
CDR3: CATSRDWRGQPQHF
V: TRBV15
size: -
J: TRBJ1-5
D: -

DNA: TGTGCCAGCAGCCGCAGACAGCTGAACACTGAAGCTTTCTTT
CDR3: CASSRRQLNTEAFF
V: TRBV5-4
size: -
J: TRBJ1-1
D: -

DNA: TGTGCCTGGAGCCGAAGCCCGAATCTAGCGACTCCCTACGAGCAGTACTTC
CDR3: CAWSRSPNLATPYEQYF
V: TRBV30
size: -
J: TRBJ2-7
D: -

DNA: TGTGCCAGCAGTTTCACCTTGGGACTCGACTATGGCTACACCTTC
CDR3: CASSFTLGLDYGYTF
V: TRBV28
size: -
J: TRBJ1-2
D: -

DNA: TGCGCCAGCACGATCGGGCAGGGTACAGATACGCAGTATTTT
CDR3: CASTIGQGTDTQYF
V: TRBV5-1
size: -
J: TRBJ2-3
D: -

DNA: TGTGCCAGCAGTTATGGCAGCTCTGGAAACACCATATATTTT
CDR3: CASSYGSSGNTIYF
V: TRBV6-5
size: -
J: TRBJ1-3
D: -

DNA: TGTGCCAGCAAAGACAGGGGGCTGAGCAATGAGCAGTTCTTC
CDR3: CASKDRGLSNEQFF
V: TRBV2
size: -
J: TRBJ2-1
D: TRBD1

DNA: TGTGCCAGCAGGAAGGGGGGGCCGCCGACCGGGGAGCTGTTTTTT
CDR3: CASRKGGPPTGELFF
V: TRBV5-4
size: -
J: TRBJ2-2
D: -

DNA: TGCAGCGTTGAAGAACAGGCTAGCTCCTACGAGCAGTACTTC
CDR3: CSVEEQASSYEQYF
V: TRBV29-1
size: -
J: TRBJ2-7
D: -

DNA: TGTGCCAGCACCGACCGGCCACCGGGACAGGGGGTTAATGAAAAACTGTTTTTT
CDR3: CASTDRPPGQGVNEKLFF
V: TRBV27
size: -
J: TRBJ1-4
D: TRBD1

DNA: TGCGCCAGCAGCCAAGAAACCACACTAGCGGGGGGCTCAGATACGCAGTATTTT
CDR3: CASSQETTLAGGSDTQYF
V: TRBV4-1
size: -
J: TRBJ2-3
D: TRBD2

DNA: TGTGCCAGCAGTTACTCGGCGGACAGAAACTATGGCTACACCTTC
CDR3: CASSYSADRNYGYTF
V: TRBV6-5
size: few
J: TRBJ1-2
D: -

DNA: TGTGCCAGCAGTGGAGCTTGGGGCAGGGATACGCAGTATTTT
CDR3: CASSGAWGRDTQYF
V: TRBV5-5
size: -
J: TRBJ2-3
D: -

DNA: TGTGCCAGCAGTTTAGTTCAGGGGTCCGGGGTGGAGCAGTTCTTC
CDR3: CASSLVQGSGVEQFF
V: TRBV28
size: -
J: TRBJ2-1
D: -

DNA: TGCGCCAGCAGCCAAGAGTTCGCCGGGGGCTCCTACGAGCAGTACTTC
CDR3: CASSQEFAGGSYEQYF
V: TRBV4-1
size: -
J: TRBJ2-7
D: -

DNA: TGTGCCAGCAGATACAGGGGAGGGACTGAAGCTTTCTTT
CDR3: CASRYRGGTEAFF
V: TRBV6-5
size: -
J: TRBJ1-1
D: TRBD1

DNA: TGTGCCAGCAGTTACCTGGGGCCCCCGGATGGCTACACCTTC
CDR3: CASSYLGPPDGYTF
V: TRBV6-5
size: -
J: TRBJ1-2
D: -

DNA: TGCGCCAGCAGCTTGGCGGGAGATACGCAGTATTTT
CDR3: CASSLAGDTQYF
V: TRBV5-1
size: -
J: TRBJ2-3
D: -

DNA: TGTGCCAGCAGTTACACGCAGGGTTGGCAGCCCCAGCATTTT
CDR3: CASSYTQGWQPQHF
V: TRBV6-6
size: -
J: TRBJ1-5
D: -

DNA: TGTGCCACGCTAAATCCGGGACAAGCCTCTGGAAACACCATATATTTT
CDR3: CATLNPGQASGNTIYF
V: TRBV11-2
size: -
J: TRBJ1-3
D: -

DNA: TGTGCCAGCAGCTCAGGGGGCTCGAATCAGCCCCAGCATTTT
CDR3: CASSSGGSNQPQHF
V: TRBV11-2
size: -
J: TRBJ1-5
D: TRBD1

DNA: TGTGCCAGCAGTTTGGGTGCTACAGGGGCAGATACGCAGTATTTT
CDR3: CASSLGATGADTQYF
V: TRBV28
size: once
J: TRBJ2-3
D: TRBD1

DNA: TGTGCCTGGGCCGGGGGGTACCAAGAGACCCAGTACTTC
CDR3: CAWAGGYQETQYF
V: TRBV30
size: -
J: TRBJ2-5
D: TRBD2

DNA: TGTGCCAGCAGCTCTTATTCAACTAATGAAAAACTGTTTTTT
CDR3: CASSSYSTNEKLFF
V: TRBV5-8
size: -
J: TRBJ1-4
D: -

DNA: TGTGCCAGCAGGGCGGAGTTGCCGCAGCCCCAGCATTTT
CDR3: CASRAELPQPQHF
V: TRBV2
size: -
J: TRBJ1-5
D: -

DNA: TGTGCCAGCAGTGTCCGGGGCAATCAGCCCCAGCATTTT
CDR3: CASSVRGNQPQHF
V: TRBV2
size: -
J: TRBJ1-5
D: -

DNA: TGTGCCAGCTTGCCCCATAGCGCATCCTCCTACGAGCAGTACTTC
CDR3: CASLPHSASSYEQYF
V: TRBV28
size: -
J: TRBJ2-7
D: -

DNA: TGCACCAGCAGCCGGAGACAGATCCATGGCTACACCTTC
CDR3: CTSSRRQIHGYTF
V: TRBV1
size: once
J: TRBJ1-2
D: -

DNA: TGTGCCAGCAGCCTACAACAGGTCTCGGGTGGCTACACCTTC
CDR3: CASSLQQVSGGYTF
V: TRBV6-5
size: -
J: TRBJ1-2
D: -

DNA: TGTGCCAGCAGCTTAGGGGGGGGCAATCAGCCCCAGCATTTT
CDR3: CASSLGGGNQPQHF
V: TRBV7-2
size: once
J: TRBJ1-5
D: -

DNA: TGTGCCAGCCAACAAGGACAGGCCCTATATGGCTACACCTTC
CDR3: CASQQGQALYGYTF
V: TRBV27
size: -
J: TRBJ1-2
D: TRBD1

DNA: TGTGCCAGCAGTCCAGTTCGGACAGGAACGACTGAGCAGTTCTTC
CDR3: CASSPVRTGTTEQFF
V: TRBV27
size: -
J: TRBJ2-1
D: TRBD1

DNA: TGTGCCAGCAGCGATCCGGGACTGAACTCCTACAATGAGCAGTTCTTC
CDR3: CASSDPGLNSYNEQFF
V: TRBV28
size: -
J: TRBJ2-1
D: -

DNA: TGTGCCAGTAGTATAGACAGGGGTCCGAATCAGCCCCAGCATTTT
CDR3: CASSIDRGPNQPQHF
V: TRBV19
size: -
J: TRBJ1-5
D: -